The entry that follows covers one T cell receptor beta chain sequence. Its antigen remains unidentified. Separate cDNA molecules received unique molecular identifiers, which the library attached to them. As processed by the authors: Between roughly 20,000 and 690,600 TCRs appeared in each sample, and the median stood at 95,638. MiXCR was run by TCRdb on the RACE reads, yielding one entry per CDR3 protein. TCRdb, rather than the study authors, made the V and J calls. The repertoire includes about 120,000 distinct CDR3 sequences, around 15% of them detected once, and approximately 0.92% sits in the top ten. Regarding time point: patch test 1, 2 weeks after DPC sensitization. Treatment noted: therapeutic diphenylcyclopropenone sensitization with weekly scalp DPC. Donors were 18 to 70-year-old alopecia patients suitable for DPC. This CDR3 is 13 amino acids long. V shed 5 bases and J 5 bases; nucleotides not matched to a gene: 3. Germline assignment: CDR1 SGHVS and CDR2 FNYEAQ.

These data come from a study of human T cells and chemical hapten exposure. General study results and limits: DPC sensitization did not alter TCRs above 1 in 1000 frequency.

The origin of this receptor is a man between 18 and 35 years old with alopecia areata. Some clones in this sample may be carry-over from other donors' samples. This specimen consisted of whole blood, obtained in connection with sensitization to the hapten diphenylcyclopropenone (DPC). This sequence joins TRBV7-6 and TRBJ1-1, with 9 bases fitting TRBD1. CDR3 DNA sequence: TGTGCCAGCAGCAAGGGACAGGGTACTGAAGCTTTCTTT. This encodes CASSKGQGTEAFF.